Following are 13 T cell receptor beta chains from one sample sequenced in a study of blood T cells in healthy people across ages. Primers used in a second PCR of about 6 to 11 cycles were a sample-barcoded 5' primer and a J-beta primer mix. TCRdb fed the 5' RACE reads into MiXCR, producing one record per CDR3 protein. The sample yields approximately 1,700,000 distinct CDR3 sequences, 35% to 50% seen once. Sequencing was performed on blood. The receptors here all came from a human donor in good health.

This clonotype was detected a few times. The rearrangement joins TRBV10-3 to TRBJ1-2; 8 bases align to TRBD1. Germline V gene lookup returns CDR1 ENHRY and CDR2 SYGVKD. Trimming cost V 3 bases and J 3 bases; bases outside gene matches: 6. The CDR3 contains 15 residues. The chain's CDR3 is CAISEAKDRDYGYTF. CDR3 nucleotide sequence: TGTGCCATCAGTGAAGCCAAGGACAGGGACTATGGCTACACCTTC.

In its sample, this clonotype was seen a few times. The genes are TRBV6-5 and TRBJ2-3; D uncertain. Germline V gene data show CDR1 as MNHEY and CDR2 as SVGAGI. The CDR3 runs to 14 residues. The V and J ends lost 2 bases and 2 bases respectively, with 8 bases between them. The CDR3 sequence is CASSYAGPTDTQYF. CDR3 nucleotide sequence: TGTGCCAGCAGTTACGCCGGCCCCACAGATACGCAGTATTTT.

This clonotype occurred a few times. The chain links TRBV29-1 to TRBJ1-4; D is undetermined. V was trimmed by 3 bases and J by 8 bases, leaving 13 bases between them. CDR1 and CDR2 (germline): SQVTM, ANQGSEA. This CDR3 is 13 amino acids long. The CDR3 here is CSVDTGSREKLFF. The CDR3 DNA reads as TGCAGCGTTGATACCGGGTCCCGGGAAAAACTGTTTTTT.

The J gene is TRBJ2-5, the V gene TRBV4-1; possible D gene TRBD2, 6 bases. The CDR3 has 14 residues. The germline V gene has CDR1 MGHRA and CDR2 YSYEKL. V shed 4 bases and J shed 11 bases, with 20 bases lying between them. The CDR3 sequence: CASSPYQGSREQYF. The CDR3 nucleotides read TGCGCCAGCAGCCCCTACCAGGGTTCACGGGAGCAGTACTTC.

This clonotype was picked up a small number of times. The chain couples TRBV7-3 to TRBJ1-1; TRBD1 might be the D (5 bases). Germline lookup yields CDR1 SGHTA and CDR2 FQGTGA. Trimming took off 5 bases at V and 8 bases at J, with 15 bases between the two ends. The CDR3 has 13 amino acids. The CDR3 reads CASSLNPRQEAFF. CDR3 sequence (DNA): TGTGCCAGCAGCCTCAACCCCAGACAGGAAGCTTTCTTT.

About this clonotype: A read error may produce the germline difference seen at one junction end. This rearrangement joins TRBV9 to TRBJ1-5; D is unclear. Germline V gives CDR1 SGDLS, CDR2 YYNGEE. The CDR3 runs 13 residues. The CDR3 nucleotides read TGTGCCAGCAGCCTAACCAGATACCAGCCCCTGCATTTT. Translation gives CASSLTRYQPLHF. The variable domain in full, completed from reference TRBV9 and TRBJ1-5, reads DSGVTQTPKHLITATGQRVTLRCSPRSGDLSVYWYQQSLDQGLQFLIQYYNGEERAKGNILERFSAQQFPDLHSELNLSSLELGDSALYFCASSLTRYQPLHFGDGTRLSIL.

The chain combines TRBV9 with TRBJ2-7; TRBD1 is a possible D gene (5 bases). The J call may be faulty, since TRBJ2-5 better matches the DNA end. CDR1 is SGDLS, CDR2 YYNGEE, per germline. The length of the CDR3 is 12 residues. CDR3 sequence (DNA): TGTGCCAGTTCCCGGGCTCAGGGGACCCAGTACTTC. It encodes CASSRAQGTQYF.

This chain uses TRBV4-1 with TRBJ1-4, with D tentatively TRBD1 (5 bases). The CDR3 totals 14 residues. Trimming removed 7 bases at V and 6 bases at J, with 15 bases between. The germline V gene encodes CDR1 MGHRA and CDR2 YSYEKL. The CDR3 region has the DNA TGCGCCAGCACCTCCGGGACCCAGCATGAAAAACTGTTTTTT. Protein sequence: CASTSGTQHEKLFF.

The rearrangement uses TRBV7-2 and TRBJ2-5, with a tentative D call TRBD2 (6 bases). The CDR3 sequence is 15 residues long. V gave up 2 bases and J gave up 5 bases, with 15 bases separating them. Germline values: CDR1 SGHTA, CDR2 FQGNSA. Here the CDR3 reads CASSLNGGNRETQYF. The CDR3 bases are TGTGCCAGCAGCTTAAATGGGGGGAACCGGGAGACCCAGTACTTC.

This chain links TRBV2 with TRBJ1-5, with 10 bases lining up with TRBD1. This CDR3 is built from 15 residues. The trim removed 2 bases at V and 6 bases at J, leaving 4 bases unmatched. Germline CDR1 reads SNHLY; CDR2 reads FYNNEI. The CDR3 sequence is CASSELGTGVQPQHF. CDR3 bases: TGTGCCAGCAGTGAACTGGGGACAGGGGTTCAGCCCCAGCATTTT. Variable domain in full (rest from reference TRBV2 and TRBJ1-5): EPEVTQTPSHQVTQMGQEVILRCVPISNHLYFYWYRQILGQKVEFLVSFYNNEISEKSEIFDDQFSVERPDGSNFTLKIRSTKLEDSAMYFCASSELGTGVQPQHFGDGTRLSIL.

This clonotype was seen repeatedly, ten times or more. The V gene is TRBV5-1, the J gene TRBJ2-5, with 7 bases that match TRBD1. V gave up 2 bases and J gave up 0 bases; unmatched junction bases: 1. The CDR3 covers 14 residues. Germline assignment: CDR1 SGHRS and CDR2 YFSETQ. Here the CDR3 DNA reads TGCGCCAGCAGCTTTGGACAGGACCAAGAGACCCAGTACTTC. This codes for CASSFGQDQETQYF.

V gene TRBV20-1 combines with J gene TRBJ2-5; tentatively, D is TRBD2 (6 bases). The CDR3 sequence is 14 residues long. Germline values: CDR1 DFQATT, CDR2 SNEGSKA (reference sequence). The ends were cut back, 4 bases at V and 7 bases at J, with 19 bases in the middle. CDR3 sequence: CSAIGEDYFGTQYF. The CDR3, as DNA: TGCAGTGCTATTGGCGAGGACTATTTCGGGACCCAGTACTTC.

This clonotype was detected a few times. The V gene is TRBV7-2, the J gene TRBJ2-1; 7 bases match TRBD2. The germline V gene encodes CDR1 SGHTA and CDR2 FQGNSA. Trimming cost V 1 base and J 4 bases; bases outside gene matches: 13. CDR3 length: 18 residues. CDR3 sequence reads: CASSLVRGVYDGYNEQFF. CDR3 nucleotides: TGTGCCAGCAGCTTAGTTCGGGGGGTCTATGATGGGTACAATGAGCAGTTCTTC.